Listed below are T cell receptor beta chains from one sample, sequenced in a study of cytomegalovirus exposure and HLA in healthy donors. Using immunoSEQ multiplex PCR, the repertoire was profiled, and TCRdb retains in-frame clones only, with some absent. Here the sample spans over 150,000 clones, roughly four fifths being singletons. The sample was PBMCs. These receptors were collected from a man aged 50 to 59 in good health and CMV-seropositive. Both conserved end residues are part of each CDR3. The D gene is left open where the match is weak. Rows give clone size only sometimes, using once, few, many, or a class for an expanded clone.

d_gene	v_gene	abundance	j_gene	CDR3aa	CDR3nt
NA	TRBV6-1	NA	TRBJ1-4	CASLNLKLFF	TGTGCCAGCCTAAACTTAAAACTGTTTTTT
TRBD2	TRBV7-3	NA	TRBJ2-7	CASSLTAGGPHEQYF	TGTGCCAGCAGCTTAACGGCGGGAGGGCCCCACGAGCAGTACTTC
TRBD2	TRBV11-3	NA	TRBJ2-1	CASSSLSGGAYNEQFF	TGTGCCAGCAGCTCCTTAAGCGGGGGGGCCTACAATGAGCAGTTCTTC
NA	TRBV6-6	NA	TRBJ2-7	CASRPSGDAYEQYF	TGTGCCAGCAGACCATCAGGGGACGCCTACGAGCAGTACTTC
NA	TRBV5-8	NA	TRBJ2-5	CASTPGEETQYF	TGTGCCAGCACCCCAGGGGAAGAGACCCAGTACTTC
TRBD1	TRBV4-1	NA	TRBJ1-1	CASSQDGRQGVEAFF	TGCGCCAGCAGCCAAGATGGTCGGCAGGGGGTAGAAGCTTTCTTT
TRBD1	TRBV29-1	NA	TRBJ1-1	CSGSGTGNTEAFF	TGCAGCGGATCCGGGACAGGGAACACTGAAGCTTTCTTT
TRBD2	TRBV19	NA	TRBJ2-1	CASRGLAGGDNEQFF	TGTGCCAGTAGGGGACTAGCGGGAGGAGACAATGAGCAGTTCTTC
NA	TRBV6-5	few	TRBJ1-2	CASSYSGGLYTF	TGTGCCAGCAGTTACTCGGGGGGTCTCTACACCTTC
NA	TRBV7-8	once	TRBJ2-7	CASSLTEGEQYF	TGTGCCAGCAGCTTGACAGAAGGCGAGCAGTACTTC
NA	TRBV9	NA	TRBJ2-2	CASSVDPGVGTGELFF	TGTGCCAGCAGCGTAGACCCAGGGGTTGGCACCGGGGAGCTGTTTTTT
NA	TRBV5-1	NA	TRBJ2-1	CASSSTPGDTYNEQFF	TGCGCCAGCAGCTCTACTCCCGGGGATACCTACAATGAGCAGTTCTTC
TRBD1	TRBV6-5	once	TRBJ1-2	CASSYSRGRYNYGYTF	TGTGCCAGCAGTTACTCCAGGGGGCGTTATAACTATGGCTACACCTTC
TRBD2	TRBV7-9	once	TRBJ2-7	CASSPLAGIIIEQYF	TGTGCCAGCAGCCCGCTAGCGGGCATAATAATCGAGCAGTACTTC
TRBD2	TRBV7-6	NA	TRBJ2-5	CASSPSGLAGSETQYF	TGTGCCAGCAGCCCTTCCGGACTAGCGGGATCAGAGACCCAGTACTTC
NA	TRBV11-3	NA	TRBJ2-3	CASSPGYGDTQYF	TGTGCCAGCAGCCCGGGGTATGGGGATACGCAGTATTTT
TRBD2	TRBV4-2	NA	TRBJ2-7	CASSAAGGRYEQYF	TGTGCCAGCAGCGCGGCGGGGGGGCGGTACGAGCAGTACTTC
NA	TRBV4-2	NA	TRBJ2-1	CASSPTGYRVVSYNEQFF	TGTGCCAGCAGCCCTACTGGATATCGGGTAGTCTCCTACAATGAGCAGTTCTTC
NA	TRBV7-2	few	TRBJ2-7	CASSPGVAREQYF	TGTGCCAGCAGCCCTGGGGTAGCGAGGGAGCAGTACTTC
TRBD2	TRBV29-1	NA	TRBJ2-1	CSVALTSGGYDEQFF	TGCAGCGTTGCACTGACTAGCGGGGGGTATGATGAGCAGTTCTTC
TRBD1	TRBV9	NA	TRBJ1-2	CASSVVGQGAHGYTF	TGTGCCAGCAGCGTAGTGGGGCAGGGGGCTCATGGCTACACCTTC
TRBD2	TRBV11-2	NA	TRBJ2-3	CASSLGARGNTQYF	TGTGCCAGCAGCTTAGGTGCGCGGGGGAATACGCAGTATTTT
NA	TRBV11-2	NA	TRBJ1-4	CASSFVGARVNEKLFF	TGTGCCAGCAGCTTCGTAGGGGCCAGAGTGAATGAAAAACTGTTTTTT
TRBD1	TRBV2	NA	TRBJ1-2	CASSPGQDYGYTF	TGTGCCAGCAGCCCCGGACAGGATTATGGCTACACCTTC
NA	TRBV2	NA	TRBJ1-5	CASRRGQTNQPQHF	TGTGCCAGCAGAAGAGGACAGACTAATCAGCCCCAGCATTTT
TRBD1	TRBV19	NA	TRBJ1-5	CASDGQGDESNQPQHF	TGTGCCAGTGATGGACAGGGGGATGAAAGCAATCAGCCCCAGCATTTT
NA	TRBV18	NA	TRBJ1-5	CASSLQDSNQPQHF	TGTGCCAGCTCACTTCAGGATAGCAATCAGCCCCAGCATTTT
NA	TRBV7-9	many	TRBJ1-1	CASSLQEARTEAFF	TGTGCCAGCAGCTTACAGGAGGCCAGGACTGAAGCTTTCTTT
TRBD1	TRBV5-1	NA	TRBJ1-6	CASSSTLGQLNSPLHF	TGCGCCAGCAGCTCAACGCTGGGACAGTTGAATTCACCCCTCCACTTT
NA	TRBV5-8	NA	TRBJ2-2	CASTMVRMVLHTGELFF	TGTGCCAGCACCATGGTTAGAATGGTCCTACACACCGGGGAGCTGTTTTTT
TRBD1	TRBV30	NA	TRBJ1-6	CAWSAHRGLNSPLHF	TGTGCCTGGAGCGCCCACAGGGGACTTAATTCACCCCTCCACTTT
TRBD1	TRBV18	NA	TRBJ2-2	CASSSTGGNTGELFF	TGTGCCAGCTCATCGACAGGGGGTAACACCGGGGAGCTGTTTTTT
NA	TRBV7-2	NA	TRBJ2-1	CASSLGLTTGSIF	TGTGCCAGCAGCCTTGGCCTTACCACAGGGAGTATCTTC
TRBD1	TRBV4-1	NA	TRBJ1-6	CASSLDRNSPLHF	TGCGCCAGCAGCCTGGACAGGAATTCACCCCTCCACTTT
TRBD2	TRBV6-5	NA	TRBJ2-1	CASKPGLTYNEQFF	TGTGCCAGCAAACCGGGACTAACCTACAATGAGCAGTTCTTC
TRBD2	TRBV29-1	NA	TRBJ2-4	CSVAAGGQNSQYF	TGCAGCGTTGCGGCGGGAGGACAAAACAGTCAGTACTTC
TRBD1	TRBV5-4	NA	TRBJ2-1	CASSLEGALAGRYNEQFF	TGTGCCAGCAGCTTGGAGGGGGCCTTAGCAGGCCGTTACAATGAGCAGTTCTTC
NA	TRBV28	once	TRBJ2-7	CASSLFGPYEQYF	TGTGCCAGCAGTTTATTCGGTCCCTACGAGCAGTACTTC
TRBD1	TRBV6-5	NA	TRBJ2-7	CASSYSGTGVEQYF	TGTGCCAGCAGTTACTCGGGGACAGGGGTTGAGCAGTACTTC
TRBD2	TRBV30	NA	TRBJ2-2	CASRRGGNTGELFF	TGTGCCTCAAGACGGGGGGGGAACACCGGGGAGCTGTTTTTT
NA	TRBV7-9	NA	TRBJ2-5	CASRQGGAVETQYF	TGTGCCAGCAGACAAGGTGGGGCTGTGGAGACCCAGTACTTC
TRBD1	TRBV18	once	TRBJ1-1	CASSSETGMNTEAFF	TGTGCCAGCTCATCAGAGACAGGGATGAACACTGAAGCTTTCTTT
NA	TRBV6-5	NA	TRBJ2-3	CASNPPSGTDTQYF	TGTGCCAGCAATCCACCTAGCGGCACAGATACGCAGTATTTT
NA	TRBV19	NA	TRBJ2-1	CASSIAVNSGEQFF	TGTGCCAGTAGTATAGCTGTCAACAGTGGTGAGCAGTTCTTC
NA	TRBV7-2	NA	TRBJ1-1	CASSFSVNTEAFF	TGTGCCAGCAGCTTTTCAGTGAACACTGAAGCTTTCTTT
NA	TRBV7-6	NA	TRBJ1-5	CASSFGSNQPQHF	TGTGCCAGCAGCTTCGGGTCCAATCAGCCCCAGCATTTT
NA	TRBV30	NA	TRBJ2-3	CAWSVPAGAHNTQYF	TGTGCCTGGAGTGTACCGGCGGGGGCACACAATACGCAGTATTTT
TRBD1	TRBV28	NA	TRBJ2-7	CASSLTGDPFLWEQYF	TGTGCCAGCAGTTTGACAGGGGACCCTTTCCTCTGGGAGCAGTACTTC
TRBD2	TRBV5-5	NA	TRBJ2-7	CASSPSVGRGTYEQYF	TGTGCCAGCAGCCCAAGTGTTGGGCGGGGGACCTACGAGCAGTACTTC
NA	TRBV18	few	TRBJ2-6	CASSPPKTGSGANVLTF	TGTGCCAGCTCACCACCAAAGACAGGTTCAGGGGCCAACGTCCTGACTTTC